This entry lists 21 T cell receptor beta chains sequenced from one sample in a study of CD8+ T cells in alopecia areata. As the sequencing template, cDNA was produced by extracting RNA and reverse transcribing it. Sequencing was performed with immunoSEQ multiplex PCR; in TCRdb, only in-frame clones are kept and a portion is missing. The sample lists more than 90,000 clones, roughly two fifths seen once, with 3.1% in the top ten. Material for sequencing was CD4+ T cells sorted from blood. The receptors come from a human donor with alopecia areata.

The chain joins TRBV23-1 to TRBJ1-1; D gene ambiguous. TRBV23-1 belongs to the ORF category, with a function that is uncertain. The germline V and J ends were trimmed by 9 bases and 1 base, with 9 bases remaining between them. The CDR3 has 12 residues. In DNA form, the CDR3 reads TGCGCCAGGAAACGGGGGAACACTGAAGCTTTCTTT. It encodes CARKRGNTEAFF.

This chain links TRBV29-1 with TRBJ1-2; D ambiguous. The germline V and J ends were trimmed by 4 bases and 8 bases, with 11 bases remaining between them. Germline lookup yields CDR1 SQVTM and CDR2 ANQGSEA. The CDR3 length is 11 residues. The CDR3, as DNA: TGCAGCGTTGGTAGGAGGTACGGCTACACCTTC. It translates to CSVGRRYGYTF.

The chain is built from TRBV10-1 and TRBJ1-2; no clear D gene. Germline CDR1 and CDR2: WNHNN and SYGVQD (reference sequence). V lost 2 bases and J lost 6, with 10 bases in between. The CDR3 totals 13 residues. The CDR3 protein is CASSERLGNGYTF. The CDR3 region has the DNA TGCGCCAGCAGTGAGAGGTTAGGGAATGGCTACACCTTC.

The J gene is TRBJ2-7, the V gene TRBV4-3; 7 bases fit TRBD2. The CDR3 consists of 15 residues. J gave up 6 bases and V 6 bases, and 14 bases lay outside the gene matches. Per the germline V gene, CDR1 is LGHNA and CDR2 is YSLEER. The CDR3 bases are TGCGCCAGCAGTCCGACACTAGCGTGGCCGGGCGAGCAGTACTTC. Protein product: CASSPTLAWPGEQYF.

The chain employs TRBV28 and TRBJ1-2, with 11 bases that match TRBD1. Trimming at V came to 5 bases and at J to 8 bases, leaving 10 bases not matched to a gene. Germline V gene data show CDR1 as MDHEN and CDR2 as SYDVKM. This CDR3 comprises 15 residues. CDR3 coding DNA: TGTGCCAGCAGTACTGCCGGGACAGGGGGAACGGGCTACACCTTC. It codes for CASSTAGTGGTGYTF.

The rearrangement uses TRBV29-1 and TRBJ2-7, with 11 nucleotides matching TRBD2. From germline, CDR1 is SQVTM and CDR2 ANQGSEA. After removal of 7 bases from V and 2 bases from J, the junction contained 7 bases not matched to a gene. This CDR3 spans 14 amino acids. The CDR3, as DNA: TGCAGCGGTCGGACTAGCGGGTCCGCCTACGAGCAGTACTTC. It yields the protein CSGRTSGSAYEQYF.

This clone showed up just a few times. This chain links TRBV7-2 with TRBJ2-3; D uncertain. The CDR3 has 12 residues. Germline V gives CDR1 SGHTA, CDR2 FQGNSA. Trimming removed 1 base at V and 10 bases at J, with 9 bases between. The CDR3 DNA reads TGTGCCAGCAGCTTAGATAAAGGGTCGCAGTATTTT. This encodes CASSLDKGSQYF.

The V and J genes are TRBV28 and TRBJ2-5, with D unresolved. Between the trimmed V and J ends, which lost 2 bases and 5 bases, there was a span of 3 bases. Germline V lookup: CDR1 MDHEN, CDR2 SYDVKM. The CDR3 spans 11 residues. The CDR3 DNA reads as TGTGCCAGCAGTTTAGTTGAGACCCAGTACTTC. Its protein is CASSLVETQYF.

CDR3: CASSLGGTARADTQYF. In DNA, the CDR3 is TGCGCCAGCAGCTTGGGCGGGACGGCCCGTGCAGATACGCAGTATTTT. The gene calls are TRBV5-1 and TRBJ2-3; TRBD2 is a possible D gene (6 bases). The V gene's germline CDR1 is SGHRS and CDR2 YFSETQ. Trimming took off 0 bases at V and 4 bases at J, with 15 bases between the two ends. The CDR3 sequence is 16 residues long. Based on the CDR3 plus reference TRBV5-1 and TRBJ2-3, the full variable domain is KAGVTQTPRYLIKTRGQQVTLSCSPISGHRSVSWYQQTPGQGLQFLFEYFSETQRNKGNFPGRFSGRQFSNSRSEMNVSTLELGDSALYLCASSLGGTARADTQYFGPGTRLTVL.

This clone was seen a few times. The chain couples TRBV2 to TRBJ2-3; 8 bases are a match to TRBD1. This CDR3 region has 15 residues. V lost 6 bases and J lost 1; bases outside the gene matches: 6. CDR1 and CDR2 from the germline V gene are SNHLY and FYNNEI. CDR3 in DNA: TGTGCCAGCAGGGACAGGGAGCTGGGCACAGATACGCAGTATTTT. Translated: CASRDRELGTDTQYF.

The CDR3 DNA follows: TGTGCCAGCAGCTTAGGTGACAGGGGGGAGCTGTTTTTT. Protein sequence: CASSLGDRGELFF. This chain links TRBV7-2 with TRBJ2-2, with D perhaps matching TRBD1 (6 bases). The CDR3 is made up of 13 amino acids. V was shortened by 1 base and J by 8 bases, with 8 bases between the two germline ends. The germline gives CDR1 SGHTA, CDR2 FQGNSA.

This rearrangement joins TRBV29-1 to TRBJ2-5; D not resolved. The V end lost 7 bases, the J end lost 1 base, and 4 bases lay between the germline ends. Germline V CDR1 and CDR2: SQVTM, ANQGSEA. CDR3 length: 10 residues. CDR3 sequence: CSASQETQYF. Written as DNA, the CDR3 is TGCAGCGCCTCCCAAGAGACCCAGTACTTC.

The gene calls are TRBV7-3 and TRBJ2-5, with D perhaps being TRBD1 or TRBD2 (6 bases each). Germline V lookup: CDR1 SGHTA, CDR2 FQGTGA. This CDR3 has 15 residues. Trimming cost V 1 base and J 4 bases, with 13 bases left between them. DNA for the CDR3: TGTGCCAGCAGCTTAAACGGAGGGGGGCGAGAGACCCAGTACTTC. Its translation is CASSLNGGGRETQYF.

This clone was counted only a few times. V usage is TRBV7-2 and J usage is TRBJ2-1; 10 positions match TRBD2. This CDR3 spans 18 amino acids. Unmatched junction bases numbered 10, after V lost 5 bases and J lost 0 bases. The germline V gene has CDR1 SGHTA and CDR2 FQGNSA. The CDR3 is CASSRGLASLSSYNEQFF. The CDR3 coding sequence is TGTGCCAGCAGCCGGGGACTAGCGTCACTGAGCTCCTACAATGAGCAGTTCTTC.

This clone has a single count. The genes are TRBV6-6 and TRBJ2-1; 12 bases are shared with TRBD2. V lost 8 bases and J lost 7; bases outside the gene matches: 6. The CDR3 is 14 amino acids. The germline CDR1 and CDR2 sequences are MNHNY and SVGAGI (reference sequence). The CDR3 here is CASSASGRGNEQFF. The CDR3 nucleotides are TGTGCCAGCTCGGCTAGCGGGAGGGGAAATGAGCAGTTCTTC.

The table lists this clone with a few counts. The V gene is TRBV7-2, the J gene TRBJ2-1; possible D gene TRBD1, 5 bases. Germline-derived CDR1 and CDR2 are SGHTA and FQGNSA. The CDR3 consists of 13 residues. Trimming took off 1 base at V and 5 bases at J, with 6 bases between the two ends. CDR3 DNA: TGTGCCAGCAGCTTAGTCAGGGACAATGAGCAGTTCTTC. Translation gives CASSLVRDNEQFF.

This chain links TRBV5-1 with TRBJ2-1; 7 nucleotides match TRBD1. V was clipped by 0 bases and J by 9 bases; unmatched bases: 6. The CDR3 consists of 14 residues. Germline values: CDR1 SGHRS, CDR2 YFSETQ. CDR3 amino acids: CASSLGRGLAEQFF. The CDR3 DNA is TGCGCCAGCAGCTTGGGTAGGGGGCTAGCTGAGCAGTTCTTC.

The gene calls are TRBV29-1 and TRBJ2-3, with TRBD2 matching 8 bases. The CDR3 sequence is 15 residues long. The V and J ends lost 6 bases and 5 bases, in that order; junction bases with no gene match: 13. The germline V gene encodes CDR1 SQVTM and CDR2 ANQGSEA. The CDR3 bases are TGCAGCGTCTCCCTGAGGGCGGGAGGATTAGATACGCAGTATTTT. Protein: CSVSLRAGGLDTQYF.

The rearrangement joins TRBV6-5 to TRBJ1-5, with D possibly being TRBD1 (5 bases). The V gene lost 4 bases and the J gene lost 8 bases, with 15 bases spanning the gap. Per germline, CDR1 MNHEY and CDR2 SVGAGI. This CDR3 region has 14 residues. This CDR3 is CASSLGPGGEPQHF. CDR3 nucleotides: TGTGCCAGCAGTTTGGGCCCTGGAGGGGAGCCCCAGCATTTT.

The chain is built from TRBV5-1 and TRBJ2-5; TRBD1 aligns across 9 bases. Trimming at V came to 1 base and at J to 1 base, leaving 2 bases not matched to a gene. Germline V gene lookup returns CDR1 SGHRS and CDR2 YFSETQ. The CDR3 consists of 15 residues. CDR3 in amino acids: CASSLRTGAQETQYF. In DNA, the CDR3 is TGCGCCAGCAGCTTGCGGACAGGGGCCCAAGAGACCCAGTACTTC.

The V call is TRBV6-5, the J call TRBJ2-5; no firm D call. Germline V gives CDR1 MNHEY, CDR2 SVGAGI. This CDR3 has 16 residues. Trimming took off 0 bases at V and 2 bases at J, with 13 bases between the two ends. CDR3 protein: CASSYSIQRGQETQYF. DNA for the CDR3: TGTGCCAGCAGTTACTCGATCCAGAGAGGTCAAGAGACCCAGTACTTC.